Shown below are 14 T cell receptor beta chains from a single sample sequenced in a study of shared clonotypes between healthy human individuals. Clones were sequenced by immunoSEQ multiplex PCR, and TCRdb holds only the in-frame ones, with some missing. The data contain approximately 330,000 clones, around 79% of them singletons. Sequences were obtained from memory CD4+ T cells sorted from blood. Described subset: CD45RA-negative fraction. Receptors were obtained from a young man in good health.

J is TRBJ2-7 and V is TRBV6-5, with D tentatively TRBD1 (6 bases). The CDR3 totals 15 residues. With 10 bases removed from V and 4 bases from J, the gap between germline ends came to 23 bases. The germline V gene encodes CDR1 MNHEY and CDR2 SVGAGI. The CDR3 sequence is CATKPGQGRLYEQYF. In DNA form, the CDR3 reads TGTGCCACTAAGCCCGGCCAGGGGCGGCTTTACGAGCAGTACTTC.

The V gene is TRBV4-2, the J gene TRBJ2-7; D is uncertain. The length of the CDR3 is 18 residues. V was cut by 1 base and J by 6 bases, with 25 bases left in between. The germline gives CDR1 LGHNA, CDR2 YNFKEQ. The CDR3 sequence is CASSQVLGGLRVTVEQYF. CDR3 in DNA: TGTGCCAGCAGCCAAGTTCTGGGTGGCCTACGCGTTACGGTCGAGCAGTACTTC.

The gene calls are TRBV7-2 and TRBJ1-4; possible D gene TRBD1, 6 bases. This CDR3 contains 17 residues. Per germline, CDR1 SGHTA and CDR2 FQGNSA. V lost 1 base and J 2 bases, leaving 14 bases between the germline ends. For the CDR3, the DNA is TGTGCCAGCAGCTTAGTCGGGACACCGGGCACTAATGAAAAACTGTTTTTT. Amino acids: CASSLVGTPGTNEKLFF.

V is TRBV11-2 and J is TRBJ2-1; no clear D. Deletions cut 8 bases from V and 5 bases from J, with 16 bases between. Germline V gene sequence: CDR1 SGHAT, CDR2 FQNNGV. The CDR3 has 14 residues. The CDR3 DNA is TGTGCCAGCCTTACTAAAATAATGGACAATGAGCAGTTCTTC. Translation: CASLTKIMDNEQFF.

The chain joins TRBV19 to TRBJ2-7, with 11 bases fitting TRBD2. V trimming: 9 bases; J trimming: 3 bases; junction bases outside the gene matches: 7. This CDR3 region has 14 residues. The germline V gene has CDR1 LNHDA and CDR2 SQIVND (reference sequence). CDR3 region: CASSGTSGFYEQYF. CDR3 nucleotides: TGTGCCAGCTCCGGGACTAGCGGATTCTACGAGCAGTACTTC.

This sequence joins TRBV27 and TRBJ2-4; tentative D call: TRBD2 (6 bases). Between the trimmed V and J ends, which lost 6 bases and 7 bases, there was a span of 13 bases. Germline V gene sequence: CDR1 MNHEY, CDR2 SMNVEV (reference sequence). This CDR3 is 13 amino acids long. CDR3 DNA: TGTGCCAGCAGATCGACGGGGAGGAACATTCAGTACTTC. It translates to CASRSTGRNIQYF.

With regard to this clone: This sample also contains other DNA sequences that code for the same CDR3. The chain recombines TRBV7-2 with TRBJ2-6, with TRBD1 matching 7 bases. The ends lost 5 bases at V and 0 bases at J; junction bases unmatched: 1. Germline V gene sequence: CDR1 SGHTA, CDR2 FQGNSA. The CDR3 consists of 15 residues. CDR3 sequence reads: CASSRDSSGANVLTF. CDR3 bases: TGTGCCAGCAGCCGGGACAGCTCTGGGGCCAACGTCCTGACTTTC. Based on the CDR3 plus reference TRBV7-2 and TRBJ2-6, the full variable domain is GAGVSQSPSNKVTEKGKDVELRCDPISGHTALYWYRQSLGQGLEFLIYFQGNSAPDKSGLPSDRFSAERTGGSVSTLTIQRTQQEDSAVYLCASSRDSSGANVLTFGAGSRLTVL.

This clone was seen only a few times. The chain couples TRBV4-3 to TRBJ2-2; TRBD2 matches 9 bases. Losses at the gene ends were 0 bases for V and 6 bases for J; bases not matched to a gene: 8. Germline V gene sequence: CDR1 LGHNA, CDR2 YSLEER. The CDR3 extends over 17 amino acids. In nucleotides, the CDR3 is TGCGCCAGCAGCCAAGACCCAGCGGGAGGTTTTGCCGGGGAGCTGTTTTTT. This codes for CASSQDPAGGFAGELFF.

The rearrangement links TRBV20-1 to TRBJ1-2; D not certain. Germline CDR1 reads DFQATT; CDR2 reads SNEGSKA (reference sequence). The CDR3 is 10 amino acids. Trimming stripped 6 bases from V and 5 bases from J, with 7 bases between. The CDR3 spells CSAQVYGYTF. In nucleotides, the CDR3 is TGCAGTGCCCAAGTATATGGCTACACCTTC.

The chain carries TRBV7-3 and TRBJ2-1; TRBD2 aligns across 14 bases. This CDR3 is built from 14 residues. V trimming: 5 bases; J trimming: 9 bases; junction bases outside the gene matches: 3. Germline assignment: CDR1 SGHTA and CDR2 FQGTGA. CDR3 loop: CASSGTSGSSEQFF. In nucleotides, the CDR3 is TGTGCCAGCAGCGGGACTAGCGGGAGTTCTGAGCAGTTCTTC.

On this clone itself: Other DNA sequences in the sample encode the same CDR3. The chain carries TRBV7-3 and TRBJ2-1; D remains ambiguous. The CDR3 length is 13 residues. Trimming left V 0 bases short and J 1 base short, with 1 base between. Germline CDR1 and CDR2: SGHTA and FQGTGA. The CDR3 coding sequence is TGTGCCAGCAGCTTAACGTCCTACAATGAGCAGTTCTTC. Protein sequence: CASSLTSYNEQFF.

The table lists this clone with a few counts. This sequence joins TRBV28 and TRBJ2-7; 9 bases are shared with TRBD1. This CDR3 region has 15 residues. The J segment lost 2 bases and the V segment lost 4 bases, leaving 6 bases of the junction unmatched. Germline CDR1 is MDHEN and CDR2 is SYDVKM. DNA of the CDR3: TGTGCCAGCAGTTCGTCCGGGACAGGGACCTACGAGCAGTACTTC. This sequence encodes CASSSSGTGTYEQYF.

On this clone itself: One end of the junction does not line up with germline, which may come from a read error. The chain links TRBV7-7 to TRBJ2-2, with 9 nucleotides matching TRBD1. This CDR3 contains 16 residues. The V gene's germline CDR1 is SSHAT and CDR2 FNYEAQ (reference sequence). The CDR3 here is CASTTTGQGNTGELFF. The CDR3 DNA reads TGTGCTAGCACTACAACGGGACAGGGGAACACCGGGGAGCTGTTTTTT. Looking up the rest from reference TRBV7-7 and TRBJ2-2 gives the full variable domain: GAGVSQSPRYKVTKRGQDVTLRCDPISSHATLYWYQQALGQGPEFLTYFNYEAQPDKSGLPSDRFSAERPEGSISTLTIQRTEQRDSAMYRCASTTTGQGNTGELFFGEGSRLTVL.

V gene TRBV19 combines with J gene TRBJ1-5; D unclear. This CDR3 is built from 15 residues. V lost 0 bases and J lost 6, with 12 bases in between. In germline, CDR1 is LNHDA, CDR2 SQIVND (reference sequence). CDR3 amino acids: CASSIDLREFQPQHF. The CDR3 DNA is TGTGCCAGTAGTATAGATCTGAGGGAGTTTCAGCCCCAGCATTTT.